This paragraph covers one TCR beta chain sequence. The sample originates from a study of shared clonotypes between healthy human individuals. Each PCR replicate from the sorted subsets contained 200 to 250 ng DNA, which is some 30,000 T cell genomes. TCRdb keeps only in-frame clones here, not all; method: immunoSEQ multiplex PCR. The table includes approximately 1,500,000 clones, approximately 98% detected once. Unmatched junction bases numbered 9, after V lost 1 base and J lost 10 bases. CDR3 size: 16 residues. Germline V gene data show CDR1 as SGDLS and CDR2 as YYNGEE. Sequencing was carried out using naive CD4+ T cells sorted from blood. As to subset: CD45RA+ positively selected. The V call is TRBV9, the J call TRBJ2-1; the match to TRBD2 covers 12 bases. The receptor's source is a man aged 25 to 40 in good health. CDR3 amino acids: CASSVSLAGGPGEQFF. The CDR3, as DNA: TGTGCCAGCAGCGTATCTCTAGCGGGAGGGCCTGGGGAGCAGTTCTTC.